This T cell receptor beta chain was obtained from a study of shared clonotypes between healthy human individuals. Study in general: Each donor's CD8 memory used one plate, CD8 naive two, each CD4 subset three. Findings and caveats of the study: Generally, naive subsets came out with larger estimated richness than memory subsets.

The protocol was immunoSEQ multiplex PCR, while the TCRdb copy is restricted to in-frame clones and leaves out a portion. The sample includes some 2.1 million clones, over 85% of them seen just once. V lost 0 bases, J lost 5 bases, and 26 bases lay in between. The germline gives CDR1 MGHRA, CDR2 YSYEKL. This CDR3 is 19 amino acids long. Naivety among CD8 cells was defined by CD45RO negativity and positive CCR7 selection, thereby excluding terminally differentiated effector memory CD45RA+ cells. Donors, healthy HIV-negative adults, lacked recent acute infections or vaccinations. Details on this clone: Its specificity is unknown.

The chain combines TRBV4-1 with TRBJ2-7, with D perhaps assigned TRBD1 or TRBD2 (5 bases each). Material for sequencing was naive CD8+ T cells from PBMCs. The clonotype was recovered from a man aged 18 to 30 in good health. Some clones in this sample may be carry-over from other donors' samples. The CDR3 coding sequence is TGCGCCAGCAGCCAAGAGGTTACTAGGATGCCCCTATGGGGCAACGAGCAGTACTTC. It specifies CASSQEVTRMPLWGNEQYF.